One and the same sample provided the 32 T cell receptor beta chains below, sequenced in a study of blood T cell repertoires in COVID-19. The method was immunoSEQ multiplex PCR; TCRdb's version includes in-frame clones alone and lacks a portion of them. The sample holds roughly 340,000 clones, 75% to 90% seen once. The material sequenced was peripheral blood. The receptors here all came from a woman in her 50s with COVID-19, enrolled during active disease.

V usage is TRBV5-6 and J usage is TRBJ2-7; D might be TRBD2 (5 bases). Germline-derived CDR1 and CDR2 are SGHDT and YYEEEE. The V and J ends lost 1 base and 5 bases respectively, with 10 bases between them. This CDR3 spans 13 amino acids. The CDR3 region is CASSLLAIDEQYF. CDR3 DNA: TGTGCCAGCAGCTTGCTAGCTATAGACGAGCAGTACTTC.

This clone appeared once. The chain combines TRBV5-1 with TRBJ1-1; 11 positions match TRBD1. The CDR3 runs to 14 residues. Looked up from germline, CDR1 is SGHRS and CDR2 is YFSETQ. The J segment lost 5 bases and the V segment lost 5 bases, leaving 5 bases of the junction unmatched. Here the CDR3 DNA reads TGCGCCAGCAGTAAAGGGACAGGGGGTACTGAAGCTTTCTTT. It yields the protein CASSKGTGGTEAFF.

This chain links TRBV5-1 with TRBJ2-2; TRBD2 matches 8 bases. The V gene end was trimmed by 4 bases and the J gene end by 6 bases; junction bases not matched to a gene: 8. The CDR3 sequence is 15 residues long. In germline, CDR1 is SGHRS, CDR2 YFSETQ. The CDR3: CASSGVAGPAGELFF. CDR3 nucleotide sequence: TGCGCCAGCAGCGGAGTAGCGGGACCGGCCGGGGAGCTGTTTTTT. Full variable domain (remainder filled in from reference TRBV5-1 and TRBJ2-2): KAGVTQTPRYLIKTRGQQVTLSCSPISGHRSVSWYQQTPGQGLQFLFEYFSETQRNKGNFPGRFSGRQFSNSRSEMNVSTLELGDSALYLCASSGVAGPAGELFFGEGSRLTVL.

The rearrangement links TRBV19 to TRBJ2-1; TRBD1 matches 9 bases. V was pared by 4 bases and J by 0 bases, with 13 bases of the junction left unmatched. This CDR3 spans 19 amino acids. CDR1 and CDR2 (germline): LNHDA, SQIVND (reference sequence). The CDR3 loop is CASSTRGQGSFSSYNEQFF. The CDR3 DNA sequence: TGTGCCAGTAGTACCCGGGGACAGGGTTCTTTTAGCTCCTACAATGAGCAGTTCTTC.

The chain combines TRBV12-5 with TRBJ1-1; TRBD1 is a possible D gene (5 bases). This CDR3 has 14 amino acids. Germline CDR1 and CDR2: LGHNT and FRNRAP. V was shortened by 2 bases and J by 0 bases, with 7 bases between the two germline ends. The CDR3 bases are TGTGCTAGTGGTTTGACAGGCATGAACACTGAAGCTTTCTTT. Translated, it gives CASGLTGMNTEAFF.

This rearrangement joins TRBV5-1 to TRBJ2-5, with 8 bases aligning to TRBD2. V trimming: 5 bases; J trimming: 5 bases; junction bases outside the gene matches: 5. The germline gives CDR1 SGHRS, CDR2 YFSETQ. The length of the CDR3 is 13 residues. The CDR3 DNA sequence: TGCGCCAGCAGGAGCGGGAGCCGGGAGACCCAGTACTTC. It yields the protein CASRSGSRETQYF. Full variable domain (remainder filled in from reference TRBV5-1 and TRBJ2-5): KAGVTQTPRYLIKTRGQQVTLSCSPISGHRSVSWYQQTPGQGLQFLFEYFSETQRNKGNFPGRFSGRQFSNSRSEMNVSTLELGDSALYLCASRSGSRETQYFGPGTRLLVL.

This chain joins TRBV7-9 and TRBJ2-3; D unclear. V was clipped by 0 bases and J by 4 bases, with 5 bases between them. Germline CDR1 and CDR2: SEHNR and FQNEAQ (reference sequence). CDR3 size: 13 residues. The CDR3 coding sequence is TGTGCCAGCAGCTTAGCGCAGGCAGATACGCAGTATTTT. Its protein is CASSLAQADTQYF.

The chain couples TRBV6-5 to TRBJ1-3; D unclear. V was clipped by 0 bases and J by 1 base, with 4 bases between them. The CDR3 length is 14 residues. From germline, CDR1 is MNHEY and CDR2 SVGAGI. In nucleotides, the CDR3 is TGTGCCAGCAGTTACTCGGAGTCTGGAAACACCATATATTTT. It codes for CASSYSESGNTIYF.

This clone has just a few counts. CDR3 protein: CASSDGGQGNQPQHF. CDR3 sequence (DNA): TGTGCCAGCAGTGATGGAGGACAGGGCAATCAGCCCCAGCATTTT. V and J are TRBV6-1 and TRBJ1-5; 7 positions match TRBD1. CDR1 and CDR2 from the germline V gene are MNHNS and SASEGT. CDR3 length: 15 residues. J was trimmed by 2 bases and V by 3 bases; bases with no gene match: 4.

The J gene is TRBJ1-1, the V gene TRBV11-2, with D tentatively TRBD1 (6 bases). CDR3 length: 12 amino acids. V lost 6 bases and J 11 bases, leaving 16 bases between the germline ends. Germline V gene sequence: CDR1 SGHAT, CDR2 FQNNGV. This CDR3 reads CASRGTGFGAFF. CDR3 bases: TGTGCCAGCAGGGGTACAGGGTTCGGCGCTTTCTTT.

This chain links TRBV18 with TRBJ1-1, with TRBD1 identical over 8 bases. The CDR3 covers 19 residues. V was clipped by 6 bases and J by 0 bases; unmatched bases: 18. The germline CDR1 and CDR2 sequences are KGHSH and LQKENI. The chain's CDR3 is CASSASIQLKTGVNTEAFF. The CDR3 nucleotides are TGTGCCAGCTCCGCTTCGATACAACTTAAGACAGGGGTGAACACTGAAGCTTTCTTT.

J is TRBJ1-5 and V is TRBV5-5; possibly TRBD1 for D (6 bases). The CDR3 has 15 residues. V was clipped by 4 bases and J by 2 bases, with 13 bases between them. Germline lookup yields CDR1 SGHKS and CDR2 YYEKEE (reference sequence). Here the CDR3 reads CASSLGGAGNQPQHF. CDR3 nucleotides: TGTGCCAGCAGCCTCGGGGGGGCGGGCAATCAGCCCCAGCATTTT.

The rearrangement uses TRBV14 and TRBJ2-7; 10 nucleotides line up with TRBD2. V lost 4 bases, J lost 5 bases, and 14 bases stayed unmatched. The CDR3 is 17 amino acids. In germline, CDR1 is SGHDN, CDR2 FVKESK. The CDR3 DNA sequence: TGTGCCAGCAGCCTCATGTTCTCGACTAGCGGGTTTAACGAGCAGTACTTC. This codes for CASSLMFSTSGFNEQYF.

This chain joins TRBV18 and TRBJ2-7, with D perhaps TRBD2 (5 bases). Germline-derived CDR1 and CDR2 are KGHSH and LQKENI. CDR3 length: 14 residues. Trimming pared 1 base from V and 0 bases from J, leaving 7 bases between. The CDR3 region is CASSPLDSSYEQYF. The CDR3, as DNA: TGTGCCAGCTCACCACTGGACTCCTCCTACGAGCAGTACTTC.

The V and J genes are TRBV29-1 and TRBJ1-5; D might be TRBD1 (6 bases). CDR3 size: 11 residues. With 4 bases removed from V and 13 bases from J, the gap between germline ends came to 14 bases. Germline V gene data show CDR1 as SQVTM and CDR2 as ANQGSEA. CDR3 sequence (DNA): TGCAGCGTTGGTCAGGGGCGAGGGCAGCATTTT. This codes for CSVGQGRGQHF.

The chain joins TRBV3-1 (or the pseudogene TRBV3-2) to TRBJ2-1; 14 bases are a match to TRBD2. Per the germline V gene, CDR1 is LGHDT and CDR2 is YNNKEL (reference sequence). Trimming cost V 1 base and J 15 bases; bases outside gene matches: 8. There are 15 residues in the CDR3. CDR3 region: CASSQAAGLAGDRFF. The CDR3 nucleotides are TGTGCCAGCAGCCAAGCGGCGGGACTAGCGGGAGATAGGTTCTTC.

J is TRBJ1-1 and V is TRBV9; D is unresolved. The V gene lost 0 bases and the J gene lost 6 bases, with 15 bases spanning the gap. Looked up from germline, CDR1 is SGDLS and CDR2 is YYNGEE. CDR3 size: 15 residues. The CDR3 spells CASSVVGSRGSEAFF. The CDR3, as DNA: TGTGCCAGCAGCGTAGTTGGGTCCCGCGGTTCTGAAGCTTTCTTT.

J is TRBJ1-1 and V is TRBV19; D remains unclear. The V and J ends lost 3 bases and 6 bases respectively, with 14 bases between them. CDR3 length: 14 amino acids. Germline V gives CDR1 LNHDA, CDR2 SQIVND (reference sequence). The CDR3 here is CASSMGYFGAEAFF. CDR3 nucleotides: TGTGCCAGTAGTATGGGTTACTTCGGGGCTGAAGCTTTCTTT.

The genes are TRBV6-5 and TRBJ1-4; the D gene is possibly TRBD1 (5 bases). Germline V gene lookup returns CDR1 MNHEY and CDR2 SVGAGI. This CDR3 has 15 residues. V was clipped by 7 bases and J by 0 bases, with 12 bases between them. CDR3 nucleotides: TGTGCCAGCAATAAGCGGGGGGCAACTAATGAAAAACTGTTTTTT. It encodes CASNKRGATNEKLFF.

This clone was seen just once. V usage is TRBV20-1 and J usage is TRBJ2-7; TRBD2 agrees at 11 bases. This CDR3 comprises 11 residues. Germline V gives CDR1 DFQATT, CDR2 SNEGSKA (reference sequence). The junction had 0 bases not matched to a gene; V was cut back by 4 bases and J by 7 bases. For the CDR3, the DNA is TGCAGTGCTATAGCGGGAGGGGAGCAGTACTTC. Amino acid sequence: CSAIAGGEQYF.

The CDR3 protein is CSVEKAIAGGIKNIQYF. The CDR3 coding sequence is TGCAGCGTTGAAAAGGCGATAGCGGGAGGAATCAAAAACATTCAGTACTTC. This chain joins TRBV29-1 and TRBJ2-4; 10 bases match TRBD2. The junction had 10 bases not matched to a gene; V was cut back by 2 bases and J by 3 bases. The CDR3 extends over 17 amino acids. Germline V gene lookup returns CDR1 SQVTM and CDR2 ANQGSEA. Complete variable domain (other parts from reference TRBV29-1 and TRBJ2-4): SAVISQKPSRDICQRGTSLTIQCQVDSQVTMMFWYRQQPGQSLTLIATANQGSEATYESGFVIDKFPISRPNLTFSTLTVSNMSPEDSSIYLCSVEKAIAGGIKNIQYFGAGTRLSVL.

CDR3 coding DNA: TGTGCCACCACCCTTACAGGGGGAGGCAATCAGCCCCAGCATTTT. Protein: CATTLTGGGNQPQHF. This sequence joins TRBV15 and TRBJ1-5, with TRBD1 matching over 8 bases. The CDR3 is 15 amino acids. Looked up from germline, CDR1 is LNHNV and CDR2 is YYDKDF (reference sequence). V shed 7 bases, J shed 2 bases, and the junction held 7 bases outside the gene matches.

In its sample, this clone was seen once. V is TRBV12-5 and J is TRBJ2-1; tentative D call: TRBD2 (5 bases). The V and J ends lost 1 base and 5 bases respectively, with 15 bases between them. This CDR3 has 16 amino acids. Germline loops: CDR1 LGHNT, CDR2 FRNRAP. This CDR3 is CASGLGLLKKDNEQFF. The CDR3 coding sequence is TGTGCTAGTGGTTTGGGACTATTAAAGAAGGACAATGAGCAGTTCTTC.

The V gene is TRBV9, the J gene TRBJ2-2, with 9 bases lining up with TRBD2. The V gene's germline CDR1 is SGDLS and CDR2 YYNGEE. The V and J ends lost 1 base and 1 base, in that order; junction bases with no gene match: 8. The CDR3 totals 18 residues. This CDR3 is CASSVSDGLAQNTGELFF. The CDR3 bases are TGTGCCAGCAGCGTATCGGACGGACTAGCGCAGAACACCGGGGAGCTGTTTTTT.

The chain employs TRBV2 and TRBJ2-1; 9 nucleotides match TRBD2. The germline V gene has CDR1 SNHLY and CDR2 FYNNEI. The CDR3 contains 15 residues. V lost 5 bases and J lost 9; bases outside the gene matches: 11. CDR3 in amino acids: CASSLAGLVFSEQFF. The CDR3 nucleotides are TGTGCCAGCAGTCTAGCGGGACTGGTTTTTAGTGAGCAGTTCTTC.

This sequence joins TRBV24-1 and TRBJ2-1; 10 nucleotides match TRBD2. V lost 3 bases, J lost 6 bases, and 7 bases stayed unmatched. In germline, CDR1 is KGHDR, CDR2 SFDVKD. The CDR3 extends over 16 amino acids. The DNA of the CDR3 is TGTGCCACCAGTGATCCGGCTAGCGGGAGTAGCAATGAGCAGTTCTTC. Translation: CATSDPASGSSNEQFF.

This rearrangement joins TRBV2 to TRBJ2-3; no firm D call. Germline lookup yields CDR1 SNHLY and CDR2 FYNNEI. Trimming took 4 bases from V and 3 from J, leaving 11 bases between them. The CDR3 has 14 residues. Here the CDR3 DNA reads TGTGCCAGCAGTGCGTTAGAGGATACAGATACGCAGTATTTT. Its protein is CASSALEDTDTQYF. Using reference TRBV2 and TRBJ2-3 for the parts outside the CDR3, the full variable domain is EPEVTQTPSHQVTQMGQEVILRCVPISNHLYFYWYRQILGQKVEFLVSFYNNEISEKSEIFDDQFSVERPDGSNFTLKIRSTKLEDSAMYFCASSALEDTDTQYFGPGTRLTVL.

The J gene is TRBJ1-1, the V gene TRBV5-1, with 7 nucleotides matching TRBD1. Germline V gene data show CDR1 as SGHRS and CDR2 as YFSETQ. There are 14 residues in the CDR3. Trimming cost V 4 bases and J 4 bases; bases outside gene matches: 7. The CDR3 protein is CASSLRQGFTEAFF. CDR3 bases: TGCGCCAGCAGCCTTCGACAGGGATTCACTGAAGCTTTCTTT.

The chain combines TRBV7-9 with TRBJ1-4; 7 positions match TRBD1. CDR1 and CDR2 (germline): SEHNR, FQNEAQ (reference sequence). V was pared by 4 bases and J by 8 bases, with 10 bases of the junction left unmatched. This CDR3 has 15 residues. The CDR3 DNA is TGTGCCAGCAGCTCAGGGACAGTCCAAGGGGAAAAACTGTTTTTT. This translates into CASSSGTVQGEKLFF.

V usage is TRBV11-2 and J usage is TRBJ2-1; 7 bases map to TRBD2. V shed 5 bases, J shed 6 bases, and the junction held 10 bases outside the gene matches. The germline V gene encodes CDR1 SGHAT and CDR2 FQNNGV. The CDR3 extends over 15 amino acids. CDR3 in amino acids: CASSPGLGGVNEQFF. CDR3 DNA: TGTGCCAGCAGCCCTGGACTAGGAGGGGTCAATGAGCAGTTCTTC.

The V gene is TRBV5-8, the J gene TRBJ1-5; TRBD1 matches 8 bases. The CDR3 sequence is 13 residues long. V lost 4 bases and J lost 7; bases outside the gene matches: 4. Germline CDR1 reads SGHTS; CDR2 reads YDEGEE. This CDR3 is CASSGQGRQPQHF. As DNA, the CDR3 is TGTGCCAGCAGCGGACAGGGTCGCCAGCCCCAGCATTTT.

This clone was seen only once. CDR3 amino acids: CASSSQGSTMGEQFF. Here the CDR3 DNA reads TGTGCCAGCAGTTCACAGGGATCCACAATGGGTGAGCAGTTCTTC. The J gene is TRBJ2-1, the V gene TRBV27, with D possibly TRBD1 on 6 matching bases. The CDR3 runs 15 residues. Germline lookup yields CDR1 MNHEY and CDR2 SMNVEV (reference sequence). V lost 4 bases and J 9 bases, leaving 19 bases between the germline ends.